This passage covers 23 T cell receptor beta chains from one sample sequenced in a study of blood T cell repertoires in COVID-19. Libraries were prepared by immunoSEQ multiplex PCR; TCRdb keeps only in-frame clonotypes and omits some of them. The table shows almost 200,000 clones, with roughly three quarters occurring only once. The sequencing sample was made of peripheral blood. The receptors here all came from a woman in her thirties or forties with COVID-19, enrolled during active disease.

This chain joins TRBV15 and TRBJ2-5, with D possibly TRBD1 on 5 matching bases. Per the germline V gene, CDR1 is LNHNV and CDR2 is YYDKDF (reference sequence). Trimming removed 5 bases from V and 4 bases from J, with 23 bases in between. This CDR3 spans 17 amino acids. The CDR3 DNA reads as TGTGCCACCAGCCCTGCAGGGTTTGCACTTCTCAGAGAGACCCAGTACTTC. Translating gives CATSPAGFALLRETQYF.

The J gene is TRBJ2-7, the V gene TRBV21-1; no check of the table's D call, TRBD1, against the DNA was made. TRBV21-1 is a pseudogene. There are 18 residues in the CDR3. CDR3 nucleotides: TGTGCCAGCCCTTCAACCCGGGACAGGGAGACTAGCTCCTACGAGCAGTACTTC. This sequence encodes CASPSTRDRETSSYEQYF.

The chain employs TRBV2 and TRBJ2-3, with TRBD1 matching over 7 bases. CDR1 and CDR2 from the germline V gene are SNHLY and FYNNEI. V shed 6 bases and J 2 bases; nucleotides not matched to a gene: 8. The CDR3 has 15 residues. The CDR3 spells CASRMDRSFTDTQYF. CDR3 DNA sequence: TGTGCCAGCAGGATGGACAGGAGTTTCACAGATACGCAGTATTTT.

The chain links TRBV5-1 to TRBJ1-2; D is perhaps TRBD1 (6 bases). From germline, CDR1 is SGHRS and CDR2 YFSETQ. This CDR3 has 15 amino acids. V lost 4 bases, J lost 7 bases, and 20 bases lay in between. The CDR3 loop is CASSLDGGGPVGYTF. For the CDR3, the DNA is TGCGCCAGCAGCCTCGATGGTGGGGGCCCCGTTGGCTACACCTTC.

The chain recombines TRBV27 with TRBJ2-3; 8 bases fit TRBD1. Trimming took 5 bases from V and 6 from J; bases not matched to a gene: 13. Looked up from germline, CDR1 is MNHEY and CDR2 is SMNVEV (reference sequence). The CDR3 length is 16 residues. CDR3 bases: TGTGCCAGCAGTCCACCACTAGGACAGGGTTGGGATACGCAGTATTTT. This encodes CASSPPLGQGWDTQYF.

The genes are TRBV5-1 and TRBJ2-2, with 10 bases matching TRBD2. This CDR3 is built from 14 residues. V was clipped by 5 bases and J by 8 bases; unmatched bases: 6. Germline V CDR1 and CDR2: SGHRS, YFSETQ. The CDR3 here is CASSLAGASGELFF. The DNA for the CDR3 is TGCGCCAGCAGTCTAGCGGGAGCGTCAGGGGAGCTGTTTTTT.

This clone turned up a few times. The rearrangement links TRBV5-1 to TRBJ2-7; tentative D call: TRBD1 (5 bases). Germline V gene data show CDR1 as SGHRS and CDR2 as YFSETQ. The CDR3 consists of 14 residues. The ends were cut back, 4 bases at V and 5 bases at J, with 16 bases in the middle. CDR3 nucleotides: TGCGCCAGCAGCCCCACCCCCGACAGCGACGAGCAGTACTTC. Protein sequence: CASSPTPDSDEQYF.

This clone has only a few counts. The V gene is TRBV9, the J gene TRBJ1-2, with 11 bases identical to TRBD1. This CDR3 comprises 15 residues. In germline, CDR1 is SGDLS, CDR2 YYNGEE. After removal of 3 bases from V and 3 bases from J, the junction contained 4 bases not matched to a gene. The CDR3 region has the DNA TGTGCCAGCAGCGCGGGGGACAGGGGGGACTATGGCTACACCTTC. Its protein is CASSAGDRGDYGYTF.

J is TRBJ2-3 and V is TRBV9, with D hard to call. CDR1 is SGDLS and CDR2 is YYNGEE in the germline V gene. The CDR3 runs 13 residues. V lost 0 bases, J lost 5 bases, and 7 bases lay in between. DNA for the CDR3: TGTGCCAGCAGCGTAGGTCCAGGAGATACGCAGTATTTT. It encodes CASSVGPGDTQYF.

The V gene is TRBV7-8, the J gene TRBJ2-7, with TRBD2 matching 13 bases. This CDR3 spans 15 amino acids. V gave up 5 bases and J gave up 3 bases; unmatched junction bases: 4. Looked up from germline, CDR1 is SGHVS and CDR2 is FQNEAQ. DNA for the CDR3: TGTGCCAGCAGCCGGACTAGCGGGGGACTCTACGAGCAGTACTTC. Translating it yields CASSRTSGGLYEQYF.

The chain uses TRBV4-2 and TRBJ1-2; D unresolved. The V end was cut by 7 bases, the J end by 8 bases, with 2 bases between. Germline-derived CDR1 and CDR2 are LGHNA and YNFKEQ. This CDR3 has 8 residues. The CDR3 bases are TGTGCCAGCATAGGCTACACCTTC. This translates into CASIGYTF.

The chain couples TRBV30 to TRBJ1-2; D remains unclear. Trimming pared 0 bases from V and 1 base from J, leaving 6 bases between. CDR3 length: 13 amino acids. Per germline, CDR1 GTSNPN and CDR2 SVGIG (reference sequence). CDR3: CAWSVQNNYGYTF. The CDR3 DNA reads as TGTGCCTGGAGTGTGCAGAATAACTATGGCTACACCTTC. The full variable domain, rest sourced from reference TRBV30 and TRBJ1-2, is SQTIHQWPATLVQPVGSPLSLECTVEGTSNPNLYWYRQAAGRGLQLLFYSVGIGQISSEVPQNLSASRPQDRQFILSSKKLLLSDSGFYLCAWSVQNNYGYTFGSGTRLTVV.

The V gene is TRBV2, the J gene TRBJ2-7, with 7 bases matching TRBD1. Germline V gives CDR1 SNHLY, CDR2 FYNNEI. V was pared by 3 bases and J by 4 bases, with 6 bases of the junction left unmatched. The CDR3 totals 14 residues. CDR3 sequence (DNA): TGTGCCAGCAGTGAGGGCAGGGGGTCGTACGAGCAGTACTTC. This sequence encodes CASSEGRGSYEQYF.

J is TRBJ2-3 and V is TRBV30; TRBD1 might be the D (6 bases). With 0 bases removed from V and 9 bases from J, the gap between germline ends came to 7 bases. CDR3 length: 11 residues. The germline V gene has CDR1 GTSNPN and CDR2 SVGIG (reference sequence). The chain's CDR3 is CAWSVRGTQYF. In nucleotides, the CDR3 is TGTGCCTGGAGTGTAAGGGGGACGCAGTATTTT.

The chain carries TRBV4-2 and TRBJ2-7, with unresolved D. The V gene lost 0 bases and the J gene lost 2 bases, with 8 bases spanning the gap. This CDR3 spans 14 amino acids. Germline values: CDR1 LGHNA, CDR2 YNFKEQ. The CDR3 nucleotides read TGTGCCAGCAGCCAAGATTTACATACCTACGAGCAGTACTTC. As protein: CASSQDLHTYEQYF.

The chain has TRBV19 and TRBJ1-6, with D tentatively TRBD1 (5 bases). Germline CDR1 is LNHDA and CDR2 is SQIVND (reference sequence). Between the trimmed V and J ends, which lost 11 bases and 10 bases, there was a span of 21 bases. This CDR3 comprises 14 residues. The CDR3 loop is CACRTEGARSPLHF. The CDR3 region has the DNA TGTGCCTGCAGAACAGAAGGGGCGAGGTCACCCCTCCACTTT.

This rearrangement joins TRBV5-1 to TRBJ1-1; 7 positions match TRBD1. The V gene end was trimmed by 2 bases and the J gene end by 7 bases; junction bases not matched to a gene: 8. Germline CDR1 and CDR2: SGHRS and YFSETQ. The CDR3 consists of 14 residues. The CDR3 spells CASSLQTQGDEAFF. In DNA form, the CDR3 reads TGCGCCAGCAGCTTACAAACCCAGGGGGATGAAGCTTTCTTT. The full variable domain, with the rest looked up from reference TRBV5-1 and TRBJ1-1, is KAGVTQTPRYLIKTRGQQVTLSCSPISGHRSVSWYQQTPGQGLQFLFEYFSETQRNKGNFPGRFSGRQFSNSRSEMNVSTLELGDSALYLCASSLQTQGDEAFFGQGTRLTVV.

This clone was found a few times. The V call is TRBV7-9, the J call TRBJ2-7, with D maybe TRBD1 (6 bases). Trimming left V 4 bases short and J 0 bases short, with 10 bases between. The CDR3 has 14 residues. Per the germline V gene, CDR1 is SEHNR and CDR2 is FQNEAQ (reference sequence). CDR3 sequence reads: CASSSGQSSYEQYF. The CDR3 nucleotides read TGTGCCAGCAGCTCCGGACAGAGCTCCTACGAGCAGTACTTC.

The rearrangement links TRBV27 to TRBJ1-2; 9 nucleotides agree with TRBD1. This CDR3 has 13 amino acids. The V and J ends lost 4 bases and 7 bases, in that order; junction bases with no gene match: 4. Germline values: CDR1 MNHEY, CDR2 SMNVEV (reference sequence). The CDR3 coding sequence is TGTGCCAGCAGTTACAGGGGGCTTGGTGGCTACACCTTC. Translated, it gives CASSYRGLGGYTF.

The chain has TRBV15 and TRBJ1-4, with 8 bases that match TRBD1. The ends lost 5 bases at V and 5 bases at J; junction bases unmatched: 7. This CDR3 is built from 15 residues. From germline, CDR1 is LNHNV and CDR2 YYDKDF (reference sequence). CDR3 bases: TGTGCCACCAGCCCGCGGACAGGGACGAATGAAAAACTGTTTTTT. Translation gives CATSPRTGTNEKLFF. The whole variable domain, remainder taken from reference TRBV15 and TRBJ1-4, is DAMVIQNPRYQVTQFGKPVTLSCSQTLNHNVMYWYQQKSSQAPKLLFHYYDKDFNNEADTPDNFQSRRPNTSFCFLDIRSPGLGDTAMYLCATSPRTGTNEKLFFGSGTQLSVL.

This clone came up a few times. V and J are TRBV6-4 and TRBJ1-1; D remains unclear. Germline V gene data show CDR1 as MRHNA and CDR2 as SNTAGT. V dropped 7 bases and J dropped 0 bases, with 9 bases sitting between them. CDR3 size: 13 residues. This chain's CDR3 is CASKRTLNTEAFF. The CDR3 DNA is TGTGCCAGCAAAAGAACACTGAACACTGAAGCTTTCTTT.

This clone was picked up one time. The chain combines TRBV5-8 with TRBJ2-7; D gene ambiguous. The CDR3 spans 16 residues. The ends were cut back, 4 bases at V and 3 bases at J, with 20 bases in the middle. Germline V lookup: CDR1 SGHTS, CDR2 YDEGEE. The CDR3: CASSPLRRISSYEQYF. Written as DNA, the CDR3 is TGTGCCAGCAGCCCCCTTAGGCGGATTAGTAGCTACGAGCAGTACTTC.

This clone has a handful of counts. V gene TRBV5-8 combines with J gene TRBJ1-5; 11 bases map to TRBD1. This CDR3 has 14 residues. CDR1 SGHTS and CDR2 YDEGEE come from the germline V gene. The V segment lost 4 bases and the J segment 7 bases; nucleotides outside the gene matches: 4. CDR3 nucleotide sequence: TGTGCCAGCAGCCCGGGACAGGGGGGCCAGCCCCAGCATTTT. It is translated as CASSPGQGGQPQHF.